Below, 27 T cell receptor beta chains from the same sample are listed, as sequenced in a study of breast tumors, draining lymph nodes, adjacent tissues. In TCRdb, the multiplex PCR reads were re-called with MiXCR into one record per CDR3 protein. The table has approximately 100,000 distinct CDR3 sequences, around 20% seen once. Axillary draining lymph nodes of breast cancer patients supplied the node samples. The sample taken for sequencing was axillary lymph node tissue. These receptors were collected from a female donor with breast cancer. Some clones in this sample may be carry-over from other donors' samples.

This clonotype was picked up many times. The chain joins TRBV29-1 to TRBJ2-5; 10 nucleotides agree with TRBD1. Per germline, CDR1 SQVTM and CDR2 ANQGSEA. The length of the CDR3 is 13 residues. V shed 7 bases and J 5 bases; nucleotides not matched to a gene: 7. The CDR3 here is CSAPGTGVETQYF. The CDR3 bases are TGCAGCGCCCCCGGGACAGGGGTGGAGACCCAGTACTTC.

A remark on this clonotype: Given a much more abundant clone one base away, this may be a read error. This CDR3 is missing its conserved last phenylalanine or tryptophan, likely due to a read error. This chain's CDR3 is CASSLALGVAGVTYNEQFL. CDR3 nucleotides: TGCGCCAGCAGCTTGGCCTTGGGAGTAGCGGGAGTGACATACAATGAGCAGTTCCTC. The chain couples TRBV5-1 to TRBJ2-1; 9 bases are shared with TRBD2. This CDR3 contains 19 residues. The ends lost 0 bases at V and 4 bases at J; junction bases unmatched: 14. Per the germline V gene, CDR1 is SGHRS and CDR2 is YFSETQ.

There are many counts of this clonotype. The rearrangement uses TRBV5-1 and TRBJ2-1, with D hard to call. CDR1 and CDR2 from the germline V gene are SGHRS and YFSETQ. The length of the CDR3 is 14 residues. V lost 1 base and J lost 5, with 10 bases in between. This chain's CDR3 is CASSLRRLDNEQFF. DNA for the CDR3: TGCGCCAGCAGCTTGAGACGGCTGGACAATGAGCAGTTCTTC.

This clonotype was seen only a few times. The V and J genes are TRBV19 and TRBJ2-1; D tentatively reads TRBD1 or TRBD2 (5 bases each). The CDR3 consists of 15 residues. V was pared by 1 base and J by 7 bases, with 14 bases between. The germline gives CDR1 LNHDA, CDR2 SQIVND (reference sequence). The CDR3 region is CASSIARGQGNEQFF. The CDR3 region has the DNA TGTGCCAGTAGTATAGCAAGAGGGCAGGGTAATGAGCAGTTCTTC.

This clonotype was recorded at least ten times. V is TRBV5-6 and J is TRBJ2-7, with D possibly matching TRBD1 (7 bases). V dropped 0 bases and J dropped 3 bases, with 10 bases sitting between them. The CDR3 has 14 residues. The germline V gene encodes CDR1 SGHDT and CDR2 YYEEEE. The CDR3 here is CASSLGRGLYEQYF. CDR3 coding DNA: TGTGCCAGCAGCTTGGGGAGGGGGCTCTACGAGCAGTACTTC.

This clonotype was counted at least ten times. The V call is TRBV5-1, the J call TRBJ2-5; TRBD2 matches at 9 bases. This CDR3 has 14 amino acids. The germline gives CDR1 SGHRS, CDR2 YFSETQ. The J segment lost 1 base and the V segment lost 6 bases, leaving 4 bases of the junction unmatched. The CDR3 DNA reads TGCGCCAGCAAGGCGGGGGGGGCCCAAGAGACCCAGTACTTC. It specifies CASKAGGAQETQYF. Full variable domain (missing parts from reference TRBV5-1 and TRBJ2-5): KAGVTQTPRYLIKTRGQQVTLSCSPISGHRSVSWYQQTPGQGLQFLFEYFSETQRNKGNFPGRFSGRQFSNSRSEMNVSTLELGDSALYLCASKAGGAQETQYFGPGTRLLVL.

This clonotype has ten or more counts. The chain joins TRBV29-1 to TRBJ1-2; 7 bases are a match to TRBD1. With V trimmed by 7 bases and J by 9 bases, 11 bases remained unmatched. The CDR3 sequence is 12 residues long. Looked up from germline, CDR1 is SQVTM and CDR2 is ANQGSEA. The CDR3 DNA reads as TGCAGCGCAGGGGGACAGCAATTTAGCTACACCTTC. This encodes CSAGGQQFSYTF. The full variable domain, completed using reference TRBV29-1 and TRBJ1-2, is SAVISQKPSRDICQRGTSLTIQCQVDSQVTMMFWYRQQPGQSLTLIATANQGSEATYESGFVIDKFPISRPNLTFSTLTVSNMSPEDSSIYLCSAGGQQFSYTFGSGTRLTVV.

This clonotype was counted ten times or more. The J gene is TRBJ2-3, the V gene TRBV6-1, with D possibly being TRBD1 (5 bases). The V gene's germline CDR1 is MNHNS and CDR2 SASEGT. The CDR3 is made up of 15 amino acids. V lost 5 bases to trimming and J lost 1 base, with 13 bases between them. CDR3: CASSQLGQGTDTQYF. In DNA form, the CDR3 reads TGTGCCAGCAGTCAACTGGGGCAGGGCACAGATACGCAGTATTTT.

As concerns this clonotype: A much larger clone differs from this one at a single base, so this may be a read error. This chain links TRBV9 with TRBJ2-5; 7 bases map to TRBD1. With 4 bases clipped from V and 5 bases from J, the junction kept 11 bases outside the gene matches. The CDR3 is made up of 15 amino acids. The germline gives CDR1 SGDLS, CDR2 YYNGEE. The CDR3 DNA follows: TGTGCCAGCAGCTTAGAACAGGGGAATGCGGAGACCCAGTACTTC. This codes for CASSLEQGNAETQYF.

This clonotype was seen at least ten times. The chain couples TRBV6-1 to TRBJ1-5; D may be TRBD1 (6 bases). Trimming stripped 4 bases from V and 3 bases from J, with 13 bases between. CDR3 length equals 15 residues. Looked up from germline, CDR1 is MNHNS and CDR2 is SASEGT. The CDR3 nucleotides read TGTGCCAGCAGTGGAGATGGACAGATCAATCAGCCCCAGCATTTT. Translation: CASSGDGQINQPQHF.

CDR3 in amino acids: CASSAGGLAGDPYNEQFF. The DNA of the CDR3 is TGTGCCAGCAGCGCGGGTGGACTAGCGGGAGACCCTTACAATGAGCAGTTCTTC. The V call is TRBV5-4, the J call TRBJ2-1; 13 nucleotides agree with TRBD2. After removal of 4 bases from V and 4 bases from J, the junction contained 11 bases not matched to a gene. Germline V CDR1 and CDR2: SGHNT, YYREEE (reference sequence). The CDR3 is 18 amino acids.

This clonotype was counted many times. The CDR3 region is CASSYPASMGNLGEQFF. CDR3 in DNA: TGTGCCAGCAGTTACCCGGCTTCGATGGGGAATTTGGGTGAGCAGTTCTTC. The chain employs TRBV6-5 and TRBJ2-1; D gene unclear. The germline V gene encodes CDR1 MNHEY and CDR2 SVGAGI. V was cut by 2 bases and J by 9 bases, with 23 bases left in between. This CDR3 is built from 17 residues.

The table lists this clonotype with many counts. DNA for the CDR3: TGCAGTGCTAGTATTCCCCCCCCTGGCGACGGAGAGACCCAGTACTTC. It is translated as CSASIPPPGDGETQYF. The chain joins TRBV20-1 to TRBJ2-5; D unclear. Trimming removed 3 bases from V and 4 bases from J, with 21 bases in between. This CDR3 spans 16 amino acids. CDR1 is DFQATT, CDR2 SNEGSKA, per germline (reference sequence).

This clonotype was recorded at least ten times. V usage is TRBV4-1 and J usage is TRBJ2-5; 11 nucleotides match TRBD1. This CDR3 is built from 14 residues. V trimming: 6 bases; J trimming: 5 bases; junction bases outside the gene matches: 5. Germline values: CDR1 MGHRA, CDR2 YSYEKL. The CDR3 DNA reads as TGCGCCAGCAGTCGGACAGGGGGCCACGAGACCCAGTACTTC. Its translation is CASSRTGGHETQYF.

This clonotype occurred many times. This rearrangement joins TRBV20-1 to TRBJ2-5; D gene ambiguous. The CDR3 runs 13 residues. The germline gives CDR1 DFQATT, CDR2 SNEGSKA (reference sequence). V was cut by 2 bases and J by 9 bases, with 16 bases left in between. The CDR3 region is CSARRPLGSAQYF. DNA of the CDR3: TGCAGTGCTAGAAGGCCCCTCGGTTCGGCCCAGTACTTC.

This clonotype was picked up many times. V usage is TRBV20-1 and J usage is TRBJ2-3; 9 nucleotides match TRBD2. This CDR3 has 13 amino acids. The germline CDR1 and CDR2 sequences are DFQATT and SNEGSKA (reference sequence). V lost 7 bases, J lost 2 bases, and 4 bases stayed unmatched. CDR3 DNA sequence: TGCAGTGGTAGCGGGAGTATCACAGATACGCAGTATTTT. It is translated as CSGSGSITDTQYF.

This clonotype was recorded at least ten times. The chain joins TRBV27 to TRBJ2-7; D may be TRBD1 (7 bases). In germline, CDR1 is MNHEY, CDR2 SMNVEV (reference sequence). V lost 5 bases to trimming and J lost 6 bases, with 11 bases between them. This CDR3 spans 12 amino acids. CDR3 loop: CASSTQGGEQYF. In DNA form, the CDR3 reads TGTGCCAGCAGTACCCAGGGGGGCGAGCAGTACTTC.

V gene TRBV30 combines with J gene TRBJ1-6, with 8 nucleotides matching TRBD1. This CDR3 comprises 17 residues. Germline V gene sequence: CDR1 GTSNPN, CDR2 SVGIG (reference sequence). V lost 5 bases and J lost 9; bases outside the gene matches: 18. The CDR3, as DNA: TGTGCCTGGCGAGCGGCGACAGGGGCTCGTCCTAGTTCACCCCTCCACTTT. Translation gives CAWRAATGARPSSPLHF.

This clonotype has a count of ten or more. The genes are TRBV27 and TRBJ1-5; TRBD1 matches 10 bases. CDR3 size: 14 residues. V lost 5 bases, J lost 4 bases, and 2 bases stayed unmatched. CDR1 is MNHEY and CDR2 is SMNVEV in the germline V gene (reference sequence). In DNA, the CDR3 is TGTGCCAGCAGTATGGACAGGGGGAATCAGCCCCAGCATTTT. Translated: CASSMDRGNQPQHF.

This clonotype has at least ten counts. The chain combines TRBV2 with TRBJ2-7, with D tentatively TRBD1 (5 bases). Trimming pared 9 bases from V and 7 bases from J, leaving 16 bases between. CDR1 SNHLY and CDR2 FYNNEI come from the germline V gene. The CDR3 runs 12 residues. In nucleotides, the CDR3 is TGTGCCAGGGGTGGACAAACAAGGGAGCAGTACTTC. Amino acids: CARGGQTREQYF.

The V call is TRBV30, the J call TRBJ2-2; D unclear. The CDR3 is made up of 11 amino acids. Germline V gene data show CDR1 as GTSNPN and CDR2 as SVGIG (reference sequence). Trimming took off 3 bases at V and 6 bases at J, with 5 bases between the two ends. The CDR3 DNA is TGTGCCTGGAGAAGGTCCGGGGAGCTGTTTTTT. Protein sequence: CAWRRSGELFF.

Ten or more counts support this clonotype. The chain employs TRBV6-5 and TRBJ2-5, with D possibly matching TRBD1 (6 bases). Between the trimmed V and J ends, which lost 6 bases and 2 bases, there was a span of 10 bases. The CDR3 has 13 residues. The germline gives CDR1 MNHEY, CDR2 SVGAGI. Here the CDR3 DNA reads TGTGCCAGCAGGAGGGGGAGACAAGAGACCCAGTACTTC. Its translation: CASRRGRQETQYF.

This sequence joins TRBV28 and TRBJ2-2, with a weak D call TRBD1 (5 bases). With 8 bases removed from V and 5 bases from J, the gap between germline ends came to 18 bases. The germline CDR1 and CDR2 sequences are MDHEN and SYDVKM. The CDR3 runs to 15 residues. CDR3 sequence reads: CASLSDRFSTGELFF. As DNA, the CDR3 is TGTGCCAGCCTTTCTGACAGATTCTCTACCGGGGAGCTGTTTTTT.

This clonotype was counted ten times or more. The chain links TRBV6-1 to TRBJ2-5; 9 bases map to TRBD1. CDR3 length: 16 amino acids. V shed 0 bases and J 4 bases; nucleotides not matched to a gene: 6. Per germline, CDR1 MNHNS and CDR2 SASEGT. Here the CDR3 reads CASSEAVGQGRETQYF. As DNA, the CDR3 is TGTGCCAGCAGTGAAGCGGTGGGACAGGGAAGAGAGACCCAGTACTTC.

In its sample, this clonotype was seen a few times. A much larger clone sits a single nucleotide away, making a read error possible. The chain recombines TRBV9 with TRBJ1-2, with 9 bases aligning to TRBD1. Germline trimming cut 3 bases from V and 3 bases from J; bases unmatched to any gene: 12. Germline V gene data show CDR1 as SGDLS and CDR2 as YYNGEE. The CDR3 length is 17 residues. The CDR3 nucleotides are TGTGCCAGCAGCGACCTGGGACAGGGTGTATTGGACTATGGCTACACCTTC. Its protein product is CASSDLGQGVLDYGYTF.

This clonotype was counted ten times or more. The rearrangement links TRBV29-1 to TRBJ2-2, with 7 bases matching TRBD2. Looked up from germline, CDR1 is SQVTM and CDR2 is ANQGSEA. J was trimmed by 6 bases and V by 4 bases; bases with no gene match: 8. The CDR3 sequence is 14 residues long. The CDR3 DNA follows: TGCAGCGTTGCCGCGGGAGCTACGTCCGGGGAGCTGTTTTTT. Protein: CSVAAGATSGELFF.

In the case of this clonotype: This clone may be a read error of a much larger clone one base away. This chain connects TRBV7-9 to TRBJ2-7; the D gene is possibly TRBD2 (6 bases). This CDR3 is 14 amino acids long. The germline CDR1 and CDR2 sequences are SEHNR and FQNEAQ (reference sequence). The CDR3 nucleotides are TGTGTCAGCAGCTTTGCGGGAAGACAATTTGAGCAGTACTTC. It is translated as CVSSFAGRQFEQYF.